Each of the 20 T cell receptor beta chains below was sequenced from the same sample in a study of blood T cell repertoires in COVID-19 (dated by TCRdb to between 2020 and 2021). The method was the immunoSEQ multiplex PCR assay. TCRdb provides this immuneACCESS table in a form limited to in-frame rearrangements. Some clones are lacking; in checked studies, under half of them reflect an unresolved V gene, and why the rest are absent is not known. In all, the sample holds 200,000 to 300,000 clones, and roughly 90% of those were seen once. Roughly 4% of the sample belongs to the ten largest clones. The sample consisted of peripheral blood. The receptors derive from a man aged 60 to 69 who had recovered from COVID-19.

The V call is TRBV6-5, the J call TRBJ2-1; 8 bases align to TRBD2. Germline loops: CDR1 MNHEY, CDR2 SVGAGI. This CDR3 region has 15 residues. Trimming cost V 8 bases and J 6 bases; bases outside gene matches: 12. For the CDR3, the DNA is TGTGCCAGCGTATCCATGCGGGGGGTAGCCAATGAGCAGTTCTTC. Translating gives CASVSMRGVANEQFF.

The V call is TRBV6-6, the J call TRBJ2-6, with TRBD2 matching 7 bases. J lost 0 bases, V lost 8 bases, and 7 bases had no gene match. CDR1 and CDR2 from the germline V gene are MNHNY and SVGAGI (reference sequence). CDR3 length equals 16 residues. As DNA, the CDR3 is TGTGCCAGCGGCCGGGGGGAGAGCTCTGGGGCCAACGTCCTGACTTTC. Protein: CASGRGESSGANVLTF.

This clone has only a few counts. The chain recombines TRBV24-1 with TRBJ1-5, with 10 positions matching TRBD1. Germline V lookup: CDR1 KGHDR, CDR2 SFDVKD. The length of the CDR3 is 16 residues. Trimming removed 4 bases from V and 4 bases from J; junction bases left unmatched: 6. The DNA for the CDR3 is TGTGCCACCAGTGACTCCGGGACAGGGGCTAATCAGCCCCAGCATTTT. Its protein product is CATSDSGTGANQPQHF.

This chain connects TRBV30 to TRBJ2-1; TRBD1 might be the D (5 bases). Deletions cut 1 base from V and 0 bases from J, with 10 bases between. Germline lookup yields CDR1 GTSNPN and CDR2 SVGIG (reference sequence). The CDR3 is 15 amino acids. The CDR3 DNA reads TGTGCCTGGAGTGGGGGCAGAGTCTCCTACAATGAGCAGTTCTTC. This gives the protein CAWSGGRVSYNEQFF.

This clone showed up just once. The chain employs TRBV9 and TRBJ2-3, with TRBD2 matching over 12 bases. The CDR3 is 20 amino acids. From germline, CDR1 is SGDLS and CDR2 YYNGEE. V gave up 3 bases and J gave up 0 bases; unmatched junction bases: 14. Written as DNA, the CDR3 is TGTGCCAGCAGCGCTGCACTAGCGGGGGGCCCAGAGTCTAGCACAGATACGCAGTATTTT. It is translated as CASSAALAGGPESSTDTQYF.

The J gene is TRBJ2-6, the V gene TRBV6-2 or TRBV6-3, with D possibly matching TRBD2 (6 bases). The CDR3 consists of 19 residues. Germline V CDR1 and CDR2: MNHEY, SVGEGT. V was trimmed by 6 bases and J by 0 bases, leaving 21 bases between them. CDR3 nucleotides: TGTGCCAGCAGCCACCTCGTTGGGGGACTTTCCTCTGGGGCCAACGTCCTGACTTTC. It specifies CASSHLVGGLSSGANVLTF.

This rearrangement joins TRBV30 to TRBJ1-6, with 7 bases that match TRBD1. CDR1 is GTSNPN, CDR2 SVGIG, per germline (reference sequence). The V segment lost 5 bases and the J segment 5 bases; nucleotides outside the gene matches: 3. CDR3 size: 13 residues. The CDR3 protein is CAWAGQNNSPLHF. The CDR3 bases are TGTGCCTGGGCGGGACAGAATAATTCACCCCTCCACTTT.

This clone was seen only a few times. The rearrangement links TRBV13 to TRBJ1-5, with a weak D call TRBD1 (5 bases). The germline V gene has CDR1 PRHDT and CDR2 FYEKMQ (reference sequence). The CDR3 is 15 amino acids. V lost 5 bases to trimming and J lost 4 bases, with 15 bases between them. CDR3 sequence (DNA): TGTGCCAGCAGCATCCGGGGGAGGCTGAATCAGCCCCAGCATTTT. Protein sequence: CASSIRGRLNQPQHF.

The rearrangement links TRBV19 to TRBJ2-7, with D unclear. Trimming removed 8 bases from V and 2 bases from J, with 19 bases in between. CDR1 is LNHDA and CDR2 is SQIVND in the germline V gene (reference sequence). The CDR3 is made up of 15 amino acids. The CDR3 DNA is TGTGCCAGTCGAGACGAGGAGAACCCGCCCTACGAGCAGTACTTC. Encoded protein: CASRDEENPPYEQYF.

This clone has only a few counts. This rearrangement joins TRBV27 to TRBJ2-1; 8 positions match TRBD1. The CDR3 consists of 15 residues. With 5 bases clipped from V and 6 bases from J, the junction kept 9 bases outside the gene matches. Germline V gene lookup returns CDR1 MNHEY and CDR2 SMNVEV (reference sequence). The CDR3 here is CASSAGTGALNEQFF. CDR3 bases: TGTGCCAGCAGTGCCGGGACAGGAGCCCTCAATGAGCAGTTCTTC.

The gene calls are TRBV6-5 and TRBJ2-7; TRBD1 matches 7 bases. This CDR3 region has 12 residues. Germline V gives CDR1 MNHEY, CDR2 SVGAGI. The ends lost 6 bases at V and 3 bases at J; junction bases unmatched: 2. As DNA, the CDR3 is TGTGCCAGCAGCCGACAGGGCTACGAGCAGTACTTC. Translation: CASSRQGYEQYF.

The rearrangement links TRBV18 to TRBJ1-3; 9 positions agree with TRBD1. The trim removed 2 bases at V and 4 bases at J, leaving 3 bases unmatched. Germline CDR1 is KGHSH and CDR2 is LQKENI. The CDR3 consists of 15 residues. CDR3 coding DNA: TGTGCCAGCTCACCAGGGACAGGGAGAGGAAACACCATATATTTT. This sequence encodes CASSPGTGRGNTIYF.

In nucleotides, the CDR3 is TGTGCCAGCGCTGGTTCGGCCAGAATGAGGGAGACCCAGTACTTC. Its protein product is CASAGSARMRETQYF. The chain couples TRBV7-2 to TRBJ2-5; D is uncertain. Trimming cost V 8 bases and J 5 bases, with 21 bases left between them. Germline CDR1 is SGHTA and CDR2 is FQGNSA. This CDR3 region has 15 residues.

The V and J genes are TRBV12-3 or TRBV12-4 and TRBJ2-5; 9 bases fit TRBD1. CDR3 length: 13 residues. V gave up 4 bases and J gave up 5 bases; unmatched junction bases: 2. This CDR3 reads CASSWDRVETQYF. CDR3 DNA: TGTGCCAGCAGTTGGGACAGGGTGGAGACCCAGTACTTC.

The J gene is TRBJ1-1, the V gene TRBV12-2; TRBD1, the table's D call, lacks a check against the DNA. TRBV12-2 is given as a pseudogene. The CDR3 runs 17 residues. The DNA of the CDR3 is TGTGCAAGTCGCTTAAAGGACAGGGGGCGAGAGGACACTGAAGCTTTCTTT. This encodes CASRLKDRGREDTEAFF.

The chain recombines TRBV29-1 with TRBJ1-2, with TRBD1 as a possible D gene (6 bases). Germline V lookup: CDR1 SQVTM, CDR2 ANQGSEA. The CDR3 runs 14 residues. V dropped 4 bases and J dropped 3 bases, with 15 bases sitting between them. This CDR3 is CSVAMGAFDYGYTF. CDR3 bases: TGCAGCGTTGCAATGGGGGCGTTCGACTATGGCTACACCTTC.

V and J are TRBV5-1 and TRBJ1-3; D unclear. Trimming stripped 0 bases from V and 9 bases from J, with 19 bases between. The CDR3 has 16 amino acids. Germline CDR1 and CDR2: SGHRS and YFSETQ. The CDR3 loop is CASSLDPTTTRSTIYF. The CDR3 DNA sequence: TGCGCCAGCAGCTTGGACCCAACCACCACTCGGAGCACCATATATTTT.

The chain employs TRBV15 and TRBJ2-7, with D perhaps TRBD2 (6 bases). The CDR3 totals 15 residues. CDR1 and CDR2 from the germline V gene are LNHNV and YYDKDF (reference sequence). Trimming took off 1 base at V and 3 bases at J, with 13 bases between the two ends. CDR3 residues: CATSRAEGTNYEQYF. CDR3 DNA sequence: TGTGCCACCAGCAGAGCGGAGGGTACAAACTACGAGCAGTACTTC.

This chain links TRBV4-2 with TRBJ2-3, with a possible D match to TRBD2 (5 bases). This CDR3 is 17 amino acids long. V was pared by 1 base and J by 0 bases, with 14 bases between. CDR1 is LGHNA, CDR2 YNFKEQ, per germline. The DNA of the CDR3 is TGTGCCAGCAGCCAAGGGTCTCCTAGCTGGAGCACAGATACGCAGTATTTT. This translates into CASSQGSPSWSTDTQYF.

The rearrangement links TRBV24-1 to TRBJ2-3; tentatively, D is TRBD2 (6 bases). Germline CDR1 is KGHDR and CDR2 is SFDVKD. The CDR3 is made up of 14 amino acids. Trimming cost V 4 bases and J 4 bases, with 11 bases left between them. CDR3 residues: CATSDPGDADTQYF. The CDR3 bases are TGTGCCACCAGTGACCCGGGGGACGCAGATACGCAGTATTTT.